This TCR beta chain was found in a study of blood T cell repertoires in COVID-19. This clone was picked up one time. Methods used by the authors: From reference gene primer amplification, estimates of nucleated cell counts were derived. Using immunoSEQ multiplex PCR, the repertoire was profiled, and TCRdb retains in-frame clones only, with some absent. The V and J calls and clone size come from that table; D and trimming were worked out from the DNA. The sample shows about 36,000 clones, approximately 78% of them seen only once. The CDR3 has 16 amino acids. V lost 0 bases and J lost 1, with 12 bases in between. Germline assignment: CDR1 LNHDA and CDR2 SQIVND (reference sequence).

The rearrangement links TRBV19 to TRBJ1-2; D uncertain. Sequenced input: peripheral blood. The TCR sequence derives from a human donor in a cohort sampled during active or convalescent COVID-19. The donor label of this sample is uncertain. The CDR3 sequence: CASSIDLATINYGYTF. Written as DNA, the CDR3 is TGTGCCAGTAGTATAGATCTGGCCACCATTAACTATGGCTACACCTTC.